The 20 T cell receptor beta chains below all came from one sample that was sequenced in a study of CD8 T cells in Susac syndrome. Random hexamers were used to reverse transcribe roughly 0.45 to 1 ug of RNA. A single record per CDR3 protein comes from TCRdb applying MiXCR to the immunoSEQ multiplex PCR reads. The sample lists 170,000 or so distinct CDR3 sequences; 90% to 95% were seen once. Sequenced sample: CD4+ T cells from PBMCs. The receptors originated from a human donor with Susac syndrome.

The chain employs TRBV7-6 and TRBJ2-7; the match to TRBD1 covers 7 bases. J gave up 0 bases and V 6 bases, and 5 bases lay outside the gene matches. This CDR3 has 14 residues. Germline loops: CDR1 SGHVS, CDR2 FNYEAQ. Here the CDR3 DNA reads TGTGCCAGCAGGCCGACAGGGATCTCCTACGAGCAGTACTTC. Its translation: CASRPTGISYEQYF.

The chain joins TRBV7-2 to TRBJ2-2; 7 nucleotides agree with TRBD2. Germline assignment: CDR1 SGHTA and CDR2 FQGNSA. The CDR3 has 17 amino acids. J was trimmed by 5 bases and V by 3 bases; bases with no gene match: 12. The CDR3 coding sequence is TGTGCCAGCAGCTTGGGTTCTACGGGAGGAGGAACCGGGGAGCTGTTTTTT. It codes for CASSLGSTGGGTGELFF.

The chain recombines TRBV28 with TRBJ2-1; weak D call: TRBD2 (5 bases). The CDR3 is made up of 14 amino acids. The germline V and J ends were trimmed by 8 bases and 12 bases, with 23 bases remaining between them. The germline CDR1 and CDR2 sequences are MDHEN and SYDVKM. The CDR3 coding sequence is TGTGCCAGCGTCGGTCAGGATGTGGGTCGGGGGCAGTTCTTC. It is translated as CASVGQDVGRGQFF.

The chain couples TRBV7-9 to TRBJ2-3; D is ambiguous. The CDR3 runs 12 residues. V lost 8 bases and J 5 bases, leaving 11 bases between the germline ends. The germline V gene has CDR1 SEHNR and CDR2 FQNEAQ (reference sequence). The CDR3 bases are TGTGCCAGCGCGAAAACGGTAGATACGCAGTATTTT. Protein product: CASAKTVDTQYF.

This clonotype has only one observation. This chain connects TRBV28 to TRBJ1-1, with 11 bases fitting TRBD1. Germline values: CDR1 MDHEN, CDR2 SYDVKM. The CDR3 sequence is 15 residues long. J gave up 2 bases and V 3 bases, and 2 bases lay outside the gene matches. This CDR3 is CASSLGQGVNTEAFF. CDR3 DNA sequence: TGTGCCAGCAGTTTGGGACAGGGGGTCAACACTGAAGCTTTCTTT. Based on the CDR3 plus reference TRBV28 and TRBJ1-1, the full variable domain is DVKVTQSSRYLVKRTGEKVFLECVQDMDHENMFWYRQDPGLGLRLIYFSYDVKMKEKGDIPEGYSVSREKKERFSLILESASTNQTSMYLCASSLGQGVNTEAFFGQGTRLTVV.

V gene TRBV29-1 combines with J gene TRBJ2-1, with 9 bases aligning to TRBD1. CDR3 length: 14 residues. V gave up 7 bases and J gave up 1 base; unmatched junction bases: 5. The germline CDR1 and CDR2 sequences are SQVTM and ANQGSEA. Here the CDR3 DNA reads TGCAGCGCCACGACAGGGGGGTCCTACAATGAGCAGTTCTTC. Its protein product is CSATTGGSYNEQFF.

A single count supports this clonotype. The chain employs TRBV7-9 and TRBJ1-4; no reliable D call. CDR3 length equals 14 residues. Looked up from germline, CDR1 is SEHNR and CDR2 is FQNEAQ (reference sequence). The V and J ends lost 5 bases and 0 bases respectively, with 7 bases between them. CDR3 nucleotide sequence: TGTGCCAGCAGCCCAAGTGCAACTAATGAAAAACTGTTTTTT. Its protein product is CASSPSATNEKLFF.

V gene TRBV6-5 combines with J gene TRBJ2-1; 7 positions match TRBD1. The trim removed 2 bases at V and 10 bases at J, leaving 2 bases unmatched. Germline-derived CDR1 and CDR2 are MNHEY and SVGAGI. The CDR3 totals 12 residues. DNA of the CDR3: TGTGCCAGCAGTTACAGGGGGCAGGAGCAGTTCTTC. Translation gives CASSYRGQEQFF.

The chain links TRBV6-5 to TRBJ2-3; TRBD1 is a possible D gene (5 bases). This CDR3 is 16 amino acids long. V was pared by 4 bases and J by 0 bases, with 14 bases between. Per germline, CDR1 MNHEY and CDR2 SVGAGI. The CDR3 reads CASSSPSTDSTDTQYF. Here the CDR3 DNA reads TGTGCCAGCAGTTCCCCCTCGACAGATAGCACAGATACGCAGTATTTT.

The rearrangement joins TRBV10-3 to TRBJ2-7; D gene uncertain. CDR1 ENHRY and CDR2 SYGVKD come from the germline V gene. V was cut by 7 bases and J by 1 base, with 14 bases left in between. The CDR3 is 14 residues long. The CDR3 region is CAIKDGWGSYEQYF. The CDR3 DNA reads TGTGCCATCAAGGACGGATGGGGATCCTACGAGCAGTACTTC.

This sequence joins TRBV3-1 and TRBJ1-2; D not resolved. Germline loops: CDR1 LGHDT, CDR2 YNNKEL (reference sequence). The CDR3 has 13 residues. V dropped 0 bases and J dropped 4 bases, with 6 bases sitting between them. The DNA of the CDR3 is TGTGCCAGCAGCCAAGATTTCCCCTATGGCTACACCTTC. It codes for CASSQDFPYGYTF.

This sequence joins TRBV5-4 and TRBJ2-3; D tentatively reads TRBD1 or TRBD2 (5 bases each). CDR3 length: 15 amino acids. The germline gives CDR1 SGHNT, CDR2 YYREEE (reference sequence). Deletions cut 4 bases from V and 1 base from J, with 13 bases between. The CDR3 protein is CASSRGGAGTDTQYF. CDR3 nucleotides: TGTGCCAGCAGCCGGGGTGGGGCGGGCACAGATACGCAGTATTTT.

The V call is TRBV18, the J call TRBJ2-7; 9 bases agree with TRBD1. V gave up 4 bases and J gave up 7 bases; unmatched junction bases: 14. CDR1 and CDR2 from the germline V gene are KGHSH and LQKENI. CDR3 length: 16 amino acids. The CDR3 sequence: CASSRSLRTGDCEQYF. As DNA, the CDR3 is TGTGCCAGCTCACGCTCTCTAAGGACAGGGGATTGTGAGCAGTACTTC.

The chain uses TRBV7-2 and TRBJ1-2; a possible D gene is TRBD1 (5 bases). V gave up 3 bases and J gave up 4 bases, with 9 bases separating them. Germline V lookup: CDR1 SGHTA, CDR2 FQGNSA. The CDR3 length is 13 residues. The CDR3 region is CASSLGRAYGYTF. The CDR3 DNA reads TGTGCCAGCAGCTTGGGACGGGCCTATGGCTACACCTTC.

This CDR3 reads CASSQDVRVAGYTF. DNA of the CDR3: TGTGCCAGCAGCCAAGATGTCAGGGTGGCGGGCTACACCTTC. The chain employs TRBV3-1 and TRBJ1-2, with a weak D call TRBD1 (5 bases). The CDR3 has 14 residues. The V gene lost 0 bases and the J gene lost 8 bases, with 13 bases spanning the gap. CDR1 LGHDT and CDR2 YNNKEL come from the germline V gene (reference sequence).

This rearrangement joins TRBV7-2 to TRBJ2-6; 9 bases fit TRBD2. Germline CDR1 is SGHTA and CDR2 is FQGNSA. V shed 5 bases, J shed 4 bases, and the junction held 9 bases outside the gene matches. The CDR3 loop spans 17 amino acids. CDR3 sequence reads: CASSPPSGRWGANVLTF. CDR3 DNA sequence: TGTGCCAGCAGCCCCCCAAGCGGGAGGTGGGGGGCCAACGTCCTGACTTTC.

V and J are TRBV20-1 and TRBJ2-2; 9 nucleotides agree with TRBD1. Germline CDR1 and CDR2: DFQATT and SNEGSKA (reference sequence). This CDR3 comprises 14 residues. V was pared by 6 bases and J by 7 bases, with 9 bases of the junction left unmatched. CDR3 region: CSAPGQGRDGELFF. CDR3 in DNA: TGCAGTGCCCCAGGACAGGGGAGAGACGGGGAGCTGTTTTTT.

The chain is built from TRBV5-6 and TRBJ2-5; 11 bases line up with TRBD1. CDR3 length: 16 amino acids. The V gene's germline CDR1 is SGHDT and CDR2 YYEEEE. V dropped 0 bases and J dropped 5; count of bases not matched to a gene: 6. The CDR3 here is CASSLARTGGLETQYF. The DNA of the CDR3 is TGTGCCAGCAGCTTGGCACGGACAGGGGGCCTGGAGACCCAGTACTTC.

The chain links TRBV15 to TRBJ2-7; possible D gene TRBD2, 5 bases. Germline CDR1 reads LNHNV; CDR2 reads YYDKDF (reference sequence). V was cut by 5 bases and J by 0 bases, with 14 bases left in between. The CDR3 is 15 residues long. CDR3 nucleotides: TGTGCCACCAGCGAGCTAGCCCCGAGCTCCTACGAGCAGTACTTC. It encodes CATSELAPSSYEQYF. Complete variable domain (other parts from reference TRBV15 and TRBJ2-7): DAMVIQNPRYQVTQFGKPVTLSCSQTLNHNVMYWYQQKSSQAPKLLFHYYDKDFNNEADTPDNFQSRRPNTSFCFLDIRSPGLGDTAMYLCATSELAPSSYEQYFGPGTRLTVT.

V and J are TRBV30 and TRBJ2-5; D is undetermined. The V end lost 0 bases, the J end lost 10 bases, and 15 bases lay between the germline ends. There are 13 residues in the CDR3. Germline V gives CDR1 GTSNPN, CDR2 SVGIG (reference sequence). The CDR3 bases are TGTGCCTGGAGTGTATCCTCCAGGTCAAACCAGTACTTC. This sequence encodes CAWSVSSRSNQYF.